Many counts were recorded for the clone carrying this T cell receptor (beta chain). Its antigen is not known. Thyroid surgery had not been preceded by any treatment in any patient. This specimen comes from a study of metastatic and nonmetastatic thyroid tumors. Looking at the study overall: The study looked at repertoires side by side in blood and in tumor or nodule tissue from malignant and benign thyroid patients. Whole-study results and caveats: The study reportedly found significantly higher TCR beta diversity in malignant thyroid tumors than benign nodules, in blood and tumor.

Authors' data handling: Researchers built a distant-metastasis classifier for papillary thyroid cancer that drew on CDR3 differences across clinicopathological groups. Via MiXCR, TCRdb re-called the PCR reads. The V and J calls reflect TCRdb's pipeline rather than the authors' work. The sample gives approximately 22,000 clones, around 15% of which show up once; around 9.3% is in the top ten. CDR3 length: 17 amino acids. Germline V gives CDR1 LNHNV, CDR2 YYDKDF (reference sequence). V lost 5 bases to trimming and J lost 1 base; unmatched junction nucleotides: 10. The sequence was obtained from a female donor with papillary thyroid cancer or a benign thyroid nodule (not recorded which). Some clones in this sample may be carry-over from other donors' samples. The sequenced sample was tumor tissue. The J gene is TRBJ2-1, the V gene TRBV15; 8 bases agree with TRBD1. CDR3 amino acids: CATSDHETGVSYNEQFF. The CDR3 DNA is TGTGCCACCAGCGATCATGAGACAGGGGTTTCCTACAATGAGCAGTTCTTC.